This passage covers 32 T cell receptor beta chains from one sample sequenced in a study of blood T cell repertoires in COVID-19. The table came from immunoSEQ multiplex PCR; TCRdb's copy has only in-frame clones and leaves some out. The data show about 320,000 clones, 85% seen once. Sequencing was done on a sample of PBMCs or T cells enriched from blood (not recorded which). Receptors originate from a woman in her twenties or thirties who had been exposed to COVID-19.

The chain couples TRBV2 to TRBJ1-1, with a weak D call TRBD1 (5 bases). From germline, CDR1 is SNHLY and CDR2 FYNNEI. The V end lost 7 bases, the J end lost 7 bases, and 19 bases lay between the germline ends. The CDR3 is 14 residues long. CDR3 in amino acids: CASTRGEGRGEAFF. In DNA form, the CDR3 reads TGTGCCAGCACGCGGGGCGAAGGGCGTGGTGAAGCTTTCTTT.

This clone has just a few counts. This rearrangement joins TRBV5-4 to TRBJ1-1, with 12 bases that match TRBD1. V dropped 4 bases and J dropped 4; count of bases not matched to a gene: 11. There are 17 residues in the CDR3. Germline V CDR1 and CDR2: SGHNT, YYREEE (reference sequence). The CDR3 protein is CASSTGTGGALGTEAFF. In DNA form, the CDR3 reads TGTGCCAGCAGCACCGGGACAGGGGGCGCATTGGGCACTGAAGCTTTCTTT.

This chain joins TRBV2 and TRBJ2-2; 8 positions agree with TRBD1. Germline trimming cut 4 bases from V and 4 bases from J; bases unmatched to any gene: 2. The germline CDR1 and CDR2 sequences are SNHLY and FYNNEI. The CDR3 is 14 residues long. The CDR3 protein is CASSGTGSTGELFF. For the CDR3, the DNA is TGTGCCAGCAGTGGGACAGGGAGCACCGGGGAGCTGTTTTTT.

The J gene is TRBJ2-2, the V gene TRBV7-8, with a weak D call TRBD2 (5 bases). Between the trimmed V and J ends, which lost 5 bases and 7 bases, there was a span of 17 bases. The length of the CDR3 is 15 residues. The germline gives CDR1 SGHVS, CDR2 FQNEAQ. DNA for the CDR3: TGTGCCAGCAGCAGATCGCAAGGTCGGGGCGGGGAGCTGTTTTTT. It yields the protein CASSRSQGRGGELFF.

V usage is TRBV27 and J usage is TRBJ1-4; D is unresolved. V lost 7 bases and J 4 bases, leaving 10 bases between the germline ends. Germline CDR1 is MNHEY and CDR2 is SMNVEV (reference sequence). The CDR3 extends over 13 amino acids. This chain's CDR3 is CASIEGINEKLFF. CDR3 nucleotide sequence: TGTGCCAGCATTGAGGGAATTAATGAAAAACTGTTTTTT.

This sequence joins TRBV2 and TRBJ1-5, with unresolved D. V was clipped by 6 bases and J by 2 bases, with 20 bases between them. The CDR3 loop spans 17 amino acids. CDR1 SNHLY and CDR2 FYNNEI come from the germline V gene. The CDR3 nucleotides read TGTGCCAGCAGCTCCCCCATTCTTACTTTTGGCAATCAGCCCCAGCATTTT. It encodes CASSSPILTFGNQPQHF.

V usage is TRBV28 and J usage is TRBJ1-5; TRBD1 aligns across 10 bases. V lost 7 bases, J lost 7 bases, and 10 bases stayed unmatched. Germline CDR1 is MDHEN and CDR2 is SYDVKM. The CDR3 covers 15 residues. This CDR3 reads CASNHGTGVGQPQHF. In DNA form, the CDR3 reads TGTGCCAGCAACCACGGGACAGGGGTTGGGCAGCCCCAGCATTTT.

The genes are TRBV7-2 and TRBJ2-1; 12 nucleotides match TRBD2. The CDR3 loop spans 16 amino acids. Germline lookup yields CDR1 SGHTA and CDR2 FQGNSA. J lost 10 bases, V lost 6 bases, and 13 bases had no gene match. This CDR3 reads CASRPSGLAGLGEQFF. CDR3 bases: TGTGCCAGCAGGCCCTCGGGACTAGCGGGCTTGGGCGAGCAGTTCTTC.

This chain connects TRBV11-3 to TRBJ1-3; the D gene is possibly TRBD1 (5 bases). There are 15 residues in the CDR3. Trimming took 5 bases from V and 6 from J, leaving 17 bases between them. Germline CDR1 is SGHNT and CDR2 is YENEEA. The CDR3: CASSGGTIHPNTIYF. In DNA, the CDR3 is TGTGCCAGCAGCGGCGGGACCATCCACCCAAACACCATATATTTT.

The chain links TRBV28 to TRBJ1-2; D is uncertain. Germline loops: CDR1 MDHEN, CDR2 SYDVKM. This CDR3 is built from 12 residues. Between the trimmed V and J ends, which lost 1 base and 7 bases, there was a span of 7 bases. The chain's CDR3 is CASSLSGRGYTF. The CDR3 DNA follows: TGTGCCAGCAGTTTATCTGGCCGTGGCTACACCTTC.

The rearrangement links TRBV12-2 to TRBJ2-7; TRBD2, the table's D call, lacks a check against the DNA. TRBV12-2 is given as a pseudogene. The CDR3 contains 16 residues. The CDR3 loop is CASRSGRDLSSYEQYF. CDR3 nucleotide sequence: TGTGCAAGTCGCAGTGGTCGGGACTTGAGCTCCTACGAGCAGTACTTC.

The rearrangement joins TRBV6-5 to TRBJ1-2, with 8 positions matching TRBD1. The germline gives CDR1 MNHEY, CDR2 SVGAGI. The CDR3 length is 14 residues. Unmatched junction bases numbered 8, after V lost 7 bases and J lost 4 bases. The chain's CDR3 is CASTAGQGGYGYTF. The CDR3 DNA sequence: TGTGCCAGCACTGCCGGACAGGGCGGCTATGGCTACACCTTC.

This clone was observed once. The V gene is TRBV4-1, the J gene TRBJ2-3; 9 bases are shared with TRBD1. The J segment lost 4 bases and the V segment lost 0 bases, leaving 2 bases of the junction unmatched. CDR3 length: 15 amino acids. CDR1 and CDR2 (germline): MGHRA, YSYEKL. The CDR3 DNA reads TGCGCCAGCAGCCAAGACGGGACAGGGTCAGATACGCAGTATTTT. Residues: CASSQDGTGSDTQYF.

The chain employs TRBV30 and TRBJ1-1, with 10 bases identical to TRBD1. V shed 1 base and J 0 bases; nucleotides not matched to a gene: 8. Germline V lookup: CDR1 GTSNPN, CDR2 SVGIG (reference sequence). The CDR3 length is 17 residues. The CDR3 is CAWSGTGGFPMNTEAFF. The DNA of the CDR3 is TGTGCCTGGAGTGGGACAGGGGGTTTTCCCATGAACACTGAAGCTTTCTTT.

The chain joins TRBV9 to TRBJ2-5; D is possibly TRBD2 (5 bases). Between the trimmed V and J ends, which lost 0 bases and 5 bases, there was a span of 8 bases. CDR1 is SGDLS, CDR2 YYNGEE, per germline. The CDR3 is made up of 13 amino acids. The CDR3 protein is CASSVEGGETQYF. The CDR3, as DNA: TGTGCCAGCAGCGTAGAGGGCGGGGAGACCCAGTACTTC.

The chain combines TRBV27 with TRBJ2-1, with TRBD2 identical over 9 bases. CDR3 length equals 16 residues. V was pared by 5 bases and J by 9 bases, with 14 bases of the junction left unmatched. Germline CDR1 is MNHEY and CDR2 is SMNVEV (reference sequence). CDR3 nucleotides: TGTGCCAGCAGTGACTCTCGTGGACTAGCGAGATTTGAGCAGTTCTTC. It translates to CASSDSRGLARFEQFF.

V usage is TRBV6-5 and J usage is TRBJ1-1, with 8 bases that match TRBD1. Germline loops: CDR1 MNHEY, CDR2 SVGAGI. The CDR3 totals 14 residues. V lost 6 bases, J lost 5 bases, and 8 bases stayed unmatched. In DNA form, the CDR3 reads TGTGCCAGCAGGGGAGACAGGGGAAAAACTGAAGCTTTCTTT. Its translation is CASRGDRGKTEAFF.

The chain employs TRBV6-5 and TRBJ1-1; TRBD1 aligns across 7 bases. Germline lookup yields CDR1 MNHEY and CDR2 SVGAGI. V trimming: 4 bases; J trimming: 0 bases; junction bases outside the gene matches: 5. There are 15 residues in the CDR3. The CDR3 nucleotides read TGTGCCAGCAGTTCCCAGACAGGGTTGAACACTGAAGCTTTCTTT. This sequence encodes CASSSQTGLNTEAFF.

The count of this clone is one. This chain uses TRBV27 with TRBJ1-6; TRBD1 agrees at 9 bases. The germline gives CDR1 MNHEY, CDR2 SMNVEV (reference sequence). Unmatched junction bases numbered 7, after V lost 3 bases and J lost 7 bases. The length of the CDR3 is 16 residues. In nucleotides, the CDR3 is TGTGCCAGCAGTTTGGGACAGGGTAACCGGAATTCACCCCTCCACTTT. Its translation: CASSLGQGNRNSPLHF.

The chain carries TRBV10-3 and TRBJ2-3; 7 bases match TRBD2. The length of the CDR3 is 13 residues. From germline, CDR1 is ENHRY and CDR2 SYGVKD. Trimming removed 8 bases from V and 2 bases from J; junction bases left unmatched: 4. The CDR3 sequence is CAIRGGATDTQYF. CDR3 DNA sequence: TGTGCCATCCGCGGGGGAGCCACAGATACGCAGTATTTT.

The V call is TRBV28, the J call TRBJ1-3; no reliable D call. Germline loops: CDR1 MDHEN, CDR2 SYDVKM. The CDR3 covers 15 residues. The V and J ends lost 8 bases and 0 bases respectively, with 14 bases between them. CDR3 protein: CASVPSRSSGNTIYF. The CDR3 DNA follows: TGTGCCAGCGTTCCTTCGAGAAGCTCTGGAAACACCATATATTTT.

The sample holds a few counts of this clone. V gene TRBV5-4 combines with J gene TRBJ1-1; 7 bases agree with TRBD1. The CDR3 length is 14 residues. Losses at the gene ends were 4 bases for V and 2 bases for J; bases not matched to a gene: 5. Germline values: CDR1 SGHNT, CDR2 YYREEE (reference sequence). DNA for the CDR3: TGTGCCAGCAGCAGGACAGGACCTAACACTGAAGCTTTCTTT. Amino acid sequence: CASSRTGPNTEAFF.

The genes are TRBV11-1 and TRBJ2-1, with 11 bases identical to TRBD2. The CDR3 runs to 15 residues. V was pared by 1 base and J by 10 bases, with 6 bases of the junction left unmatched. Per germline, CDR1 SGHAT and CDR2 FQDESV (reference sequence). The CDR3 protein is CASSLVNPSGGEQFF. The CDR3 coding sequence is TGTGCCAGCAGCTTAGTTAATCCTAGCGGGGGGGAGCAGTTCTTC.

The genes are TRBV15 and TRBJ1-1, with 8 positions matching TRBD1. CDR3 size: 15 residues. Germline trimming cut 2 bases from V and 3 bases from J; bases unmatched to any gene: 5. Germline V CDR1 and CDR2: LNHNV, YYDKDF (reference sequence). The CDR3 sequence: CATSRIPQGDTEAFF. Here the CDR3 DNA reads TGTGCCACCAGCAGAATCCCACAGGGGGACACTGAAGCTTTCTTT. Drawing the rest from reference TRBV15 and TRBJ1-1, the complete variable domain is DAMVIQNPRYQVTQFGKPVTLSCSQTLNHNVMYWYQQKSSQAPKLLFHYYDKDFNNEADTPDNFQSRRPNTSFCFLDIRSPGLGDTAMYLCATSRIPQGDTEAFFGQGTRLTVV.

The gene calls are TRBV30 and TRBJ1-2, with a weak D call TRBD1 (5 bases). CDR1 GTSNPN and CDR2 SVGIG come from the germline V gene (reference sequence). V gave up 0 bases and J gave up 6 bases, with 11 bases separating them. This CDR3 is built from 13 residues. CDR3 coding DNA: TGTGCCTGGAGTGTGGGTCAGGGTCATGGCTACACCTTC. This sequence encodes CAWSVGQGHGYTF.

J is TRBJ2-4 and V is TRBV11-1; 15 bases line up with TRBD2. The CDR3 is made up of 16 amino acids. Germline-derived CDR1 and CDR2 are SGHAT and FQDESV (reference sequence). The V segment lost 5 bases and the J segment 2 bases; nucleotides outside the gene matches: 1. As DNA, the CDR3 is TGTGCCAGCAGCGGACTAGCGGGAGGGCCCAAAAACATTCAGTACTTC. The encoded protein is CASSGLAGGPKNIQYF.

In its sample, this clone was seen a few times. The V and J genes are TRBV6-5 and TRBJ1-6; D gene uncertain. V was shortened by 8 bases and J by 7 bases, with 12 bases between the two germline ends. Germline values: CDR1 MNHEY, CDR2 SVGAGI. This CDR3 is built from 13 residues. The CDR3 loop reads CASSVERNSPLHF. In DNA, the CDR3 is TGTGCCAGCTCTGTTGAGAGAAATTCACCCCTCCACTTT.

The chain recombines TRBV9 with TRBJ1-4; D remains ambiguous. The CDR3 has 14 amino acids. V was cut by 1 base and J by 4 bases, with 8 bases left in between. Germline-derived CDR1 and CDR2 are SGDLS and YYNGEE. For the CDR3, the DNA is TGTGCCAGCAGCGTACCCGGGAGTAATGAAAAACTGTTTTTT. This translates into CASSVPGSNEKLFF.

In its sample, this clone was seen once. CDR3 in amino acids: CASSKGSRRRSNQPQHF. Written as DNA, the CDR3 is TGCGCCAGCTCCAAGGGTAGCAGAAGGAGGAGCAATCAGCCCCAGCATTTT. The V call is TRBV23-1, the J call TRBJ1-5; D is undetermined. TRBV23-1 is an ORF; its function is uncertain. The V end lost 8 bases, the J end lost 1 base, and 21 bases lay between the germline ends. CDR3 length: 17 amino acids.

The chain is built from TRBV11-2 and TRBJ2-7; possibly TRBD2 for D (5 bases). Germline CDR1 and CDR2: SGHAT and FQNNGV. V gave up 5 bases and J gave up 7 bases, with 9 bases separating them. The CDR3 contains 11 residues. The CDR3 is CASSDSGEQYF. In DNA, the CDR3 is TGTGCCAGCAGCGATTCGGGAGAGCAGTACTTC.

This clone was seen only once. V and J are TRBV6-5 and TRBJ1-4; 8 nucleotides line up with TRBD1. The CDR3 sequence is 14 residues long. Per germline, CDR1 MNHEY and CDR2 SVGAGI. V dropped 2 bases and J dropped 8; count of bases not matched to a gene: 4. CDR3 nucleotide sequence: TGTGCCAGCAGTTACGGACAGGGAAGGGAAAAACTGTTTTTT. It yields the protein CASSYGQGREKLFF.

The chain is built from TRBV5-1 and TRBJ1-3; a weak D match, TRBD1 (5 bases). From germline, CDR1 is SGHRS and CDR2 YFSETQ. This CDR3 is built from 15 residues. Trimming stripped 1 base from V and 2 bases from J, with 10 bases between. This CDR3 is CASSLPEGTGNTIYF. Written as DNA, the CDR3 is TGCGCCAGCAGCTTGCCGGAGGGGACTGGAAACACCATATATTTT.